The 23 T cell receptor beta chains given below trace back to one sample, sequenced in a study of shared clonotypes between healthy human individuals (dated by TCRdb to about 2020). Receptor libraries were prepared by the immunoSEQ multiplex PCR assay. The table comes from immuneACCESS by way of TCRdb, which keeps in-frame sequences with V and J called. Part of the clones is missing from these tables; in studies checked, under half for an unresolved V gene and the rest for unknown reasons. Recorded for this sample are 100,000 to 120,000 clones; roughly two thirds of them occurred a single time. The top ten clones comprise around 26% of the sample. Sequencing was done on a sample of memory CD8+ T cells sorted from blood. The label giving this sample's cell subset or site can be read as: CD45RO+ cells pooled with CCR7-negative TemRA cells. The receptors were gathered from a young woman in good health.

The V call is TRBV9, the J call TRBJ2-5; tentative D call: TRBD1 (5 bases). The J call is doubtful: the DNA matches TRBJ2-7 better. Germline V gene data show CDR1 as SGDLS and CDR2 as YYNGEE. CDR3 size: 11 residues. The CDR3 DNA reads TGTGCCAGCAGCCAGGGTTACGAGCAGTACTTC. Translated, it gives CASSQGYEQYF.

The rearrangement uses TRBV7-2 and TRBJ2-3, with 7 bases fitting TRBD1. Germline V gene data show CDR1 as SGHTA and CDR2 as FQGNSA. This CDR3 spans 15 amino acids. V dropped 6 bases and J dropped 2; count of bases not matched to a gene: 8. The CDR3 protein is CASSVGDRDTDTQYF. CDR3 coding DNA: TGTGCCAGCAGTGTAGGTGACAGGGACACAGATACGCAGTATTTT.

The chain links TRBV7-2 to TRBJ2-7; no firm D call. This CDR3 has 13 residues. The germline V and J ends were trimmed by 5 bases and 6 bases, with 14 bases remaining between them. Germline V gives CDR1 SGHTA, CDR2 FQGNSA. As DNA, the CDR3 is TGTGCCAGCAGCGTACTGTTTCGAGGCGAGCAGTACTTC. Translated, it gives CASSVLFRGEQYF.

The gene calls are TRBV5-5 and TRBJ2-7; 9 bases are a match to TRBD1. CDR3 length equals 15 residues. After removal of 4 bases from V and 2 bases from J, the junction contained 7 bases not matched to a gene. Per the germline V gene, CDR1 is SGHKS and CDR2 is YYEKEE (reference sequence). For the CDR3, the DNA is TGTGCCAGCAGCCTTACAGGGGGCATAACCTACGAGCAGTACTTC. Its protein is CASSLTGGITYEQYF.

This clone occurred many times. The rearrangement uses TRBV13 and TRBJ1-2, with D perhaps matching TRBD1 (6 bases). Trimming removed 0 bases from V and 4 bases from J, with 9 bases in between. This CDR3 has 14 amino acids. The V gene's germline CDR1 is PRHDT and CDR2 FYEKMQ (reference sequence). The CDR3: CASSLGTGSYGYTF. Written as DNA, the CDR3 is TGTGCCAGCAGCTTAGGGACAGGATCCTATGGCTACACCTTC.

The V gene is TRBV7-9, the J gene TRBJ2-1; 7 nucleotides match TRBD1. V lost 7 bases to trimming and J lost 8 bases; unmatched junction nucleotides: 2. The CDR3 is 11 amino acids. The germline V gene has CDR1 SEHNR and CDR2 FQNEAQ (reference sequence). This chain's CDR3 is CASTQGDEQFF. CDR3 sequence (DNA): TGTGCCAGCACCCAGGGGGATGAGCAGTTCTTC.

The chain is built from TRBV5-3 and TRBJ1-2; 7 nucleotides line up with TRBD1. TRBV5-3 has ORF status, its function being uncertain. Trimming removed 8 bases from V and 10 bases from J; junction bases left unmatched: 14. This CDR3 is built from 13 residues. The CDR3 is CASNPSTGMHYTF. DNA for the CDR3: TGTGCCAGCAACCCGTCGACAGGGATGCACTACACCTTC.

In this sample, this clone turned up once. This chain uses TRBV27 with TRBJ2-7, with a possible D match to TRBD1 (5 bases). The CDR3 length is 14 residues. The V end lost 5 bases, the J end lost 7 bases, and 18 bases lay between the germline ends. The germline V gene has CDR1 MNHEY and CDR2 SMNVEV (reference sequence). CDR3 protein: CASSLLARVGEQYF. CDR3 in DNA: TGTGCCAGCAGTCTCCTCGCCAGGGTGGGGGAGCAGTACTTC.

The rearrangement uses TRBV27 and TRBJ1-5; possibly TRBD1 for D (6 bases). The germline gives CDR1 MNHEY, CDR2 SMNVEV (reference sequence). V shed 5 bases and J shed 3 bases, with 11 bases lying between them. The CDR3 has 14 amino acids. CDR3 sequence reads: CASSLGTPNQPQHF. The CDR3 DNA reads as TGTGCCAGCAGTCTCGGGACACCCAATCAGCCCCAGCATTTT.

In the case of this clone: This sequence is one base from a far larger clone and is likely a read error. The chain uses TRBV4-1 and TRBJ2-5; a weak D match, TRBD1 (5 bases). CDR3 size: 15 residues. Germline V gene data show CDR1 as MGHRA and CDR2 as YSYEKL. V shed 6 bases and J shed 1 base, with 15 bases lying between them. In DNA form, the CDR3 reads TGCGCCAGCAGTACTAATGGACAACCCCAAGAGACCCAGTACTTC. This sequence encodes CASSTNGQPQETQYF.

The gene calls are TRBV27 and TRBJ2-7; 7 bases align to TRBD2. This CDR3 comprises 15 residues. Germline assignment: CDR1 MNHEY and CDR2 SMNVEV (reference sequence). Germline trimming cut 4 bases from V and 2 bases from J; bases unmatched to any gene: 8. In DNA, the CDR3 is TGTGCCAGCAGTTCTTTGGGGGGGGGTACCTACGAGCAGTACTTC. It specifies CASSSLGGGTYEQYF.

CDR3 nucleotide sequence: TGTGCCAGCAGCCACGGCTGGCTAGCGGGAGTTGGAAACATTCAGTACTTC. It encodes CASSHGWLAGVGNIQYF. The chain is built from TRBV4-2 and TRBJ2-4, with 10 nucleotides matching TRBD2. The CDR3 consists of 17 residues. CDR1 and CDR2 (germline): LGHNA, YNFKEQ. After removal of 3 bases from V and 6 bases from J, the junction contained 11 bases not matched to a gene.

The CDR3 protein is CASSDQLAGAGELFF. CDR3 nucleotides: TGTGCCAGCAGTGATCAACTAGCGGGAGCCGGGGAGCTGTTTTTT. The chain carries TRBV2 and TRBJ2-2, with TRBD2 matching 11 bases. This CDR3 contains 15 residues. Germline loops: CDR1 SNHLY, CDR2 FYNNEI. With 3 bases clipped from V and 6 bases from J, the junction kept 3 bases outside the gene matches.

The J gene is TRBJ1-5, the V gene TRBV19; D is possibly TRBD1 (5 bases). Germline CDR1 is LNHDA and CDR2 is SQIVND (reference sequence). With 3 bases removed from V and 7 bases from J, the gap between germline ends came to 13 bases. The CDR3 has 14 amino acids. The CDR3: CASSMAGDRQPQHF. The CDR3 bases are TGTGCCAGTAGTATGGCGGGGGATCGCCAGCCCCAGCATTTT.

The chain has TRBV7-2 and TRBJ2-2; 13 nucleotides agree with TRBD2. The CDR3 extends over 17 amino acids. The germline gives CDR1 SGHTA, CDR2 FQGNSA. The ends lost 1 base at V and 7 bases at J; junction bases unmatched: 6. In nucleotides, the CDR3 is TGTGCCAGCAGCTTAGGACTAGCGGGAGGCCTGATCGGGGAGCTGTTTTTT. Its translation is CASSLGLAGGLIGELFF.

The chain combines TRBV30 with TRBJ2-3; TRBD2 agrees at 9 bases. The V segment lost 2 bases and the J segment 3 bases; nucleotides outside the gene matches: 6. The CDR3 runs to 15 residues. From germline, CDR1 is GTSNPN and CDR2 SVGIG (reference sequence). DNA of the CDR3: TGTGCCTGGAGTCTTGGCGGGGGGGTTACAGATACGCAGTATTTT. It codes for CAWSLGGGVTDTQYF.

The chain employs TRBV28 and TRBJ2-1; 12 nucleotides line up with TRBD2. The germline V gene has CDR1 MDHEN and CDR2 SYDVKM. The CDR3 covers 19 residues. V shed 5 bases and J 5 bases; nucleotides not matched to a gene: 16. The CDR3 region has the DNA TGTGCCAGCAGTACCTCGACTAGCGGGAGTTTAGGTCACAACAATGAGCAGTTCTTC. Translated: CASSTSTSGSLGHNNEQFF. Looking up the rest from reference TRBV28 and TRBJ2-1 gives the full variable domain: DVKVTQSSRYLVKRTGEKVFLECVQDMDHENMFWYRQDPGLGLRLIYFSYDVKMKEKGDIPEGYSVSREKKERFSLILESASTNQTSMYLCASSTSTSGSLGHNNEQFFGPGTRLTVL.

The CDR3 region is CASSPSGPNYGYTF. CDR3 in DNA: TGTGCCAGTAGTCCGTCAGGTCCTAACTATGGCTACACCTTC. This chain connects TRBV19 to TRBJ1-2, with no clear D. Per germline, CDR1 LNHDA and CDR2 SQIVND (reference sequence). The V gene lost 5 bases and the J gene lost 0 bases, with 10 bases spanning the gap. This CDR3 contains 14 residues.

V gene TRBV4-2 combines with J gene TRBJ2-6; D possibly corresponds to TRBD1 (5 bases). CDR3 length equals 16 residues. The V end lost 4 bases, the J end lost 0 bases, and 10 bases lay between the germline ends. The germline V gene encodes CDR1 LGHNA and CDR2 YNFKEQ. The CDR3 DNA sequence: TGTGCCAGCAGCCCCGAAAGGGGCTCTGGGGCCAACGTCCTGACTTTC. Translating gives CASSPERGSGANVLTF.

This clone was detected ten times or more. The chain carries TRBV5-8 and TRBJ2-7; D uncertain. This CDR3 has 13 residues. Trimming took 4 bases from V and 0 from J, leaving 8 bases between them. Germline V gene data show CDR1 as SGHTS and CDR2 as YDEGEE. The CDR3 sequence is CASSRQSSYEQYF. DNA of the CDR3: TGTGCCAGCAGCCGTCAGAGCTCCTACGAGCAGTACTTC.

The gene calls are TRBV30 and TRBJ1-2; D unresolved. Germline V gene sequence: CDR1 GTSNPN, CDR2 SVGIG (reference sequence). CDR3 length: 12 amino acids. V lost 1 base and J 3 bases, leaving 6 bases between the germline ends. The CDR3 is CAWSEQDYGYTF. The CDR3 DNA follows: TGTGCCTGGAGTGAGCAGGACTATGGCTACACCTTC.

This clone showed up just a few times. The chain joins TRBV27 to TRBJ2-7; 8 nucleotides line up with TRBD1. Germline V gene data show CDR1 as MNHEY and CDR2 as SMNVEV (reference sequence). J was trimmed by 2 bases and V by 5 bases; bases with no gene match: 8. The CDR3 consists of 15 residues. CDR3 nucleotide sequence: TGTGCCAGCAGTCCAGGGACAGGACCAACCTACGAGCAGTACTTC. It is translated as CASSPGTGPTYEQYF.

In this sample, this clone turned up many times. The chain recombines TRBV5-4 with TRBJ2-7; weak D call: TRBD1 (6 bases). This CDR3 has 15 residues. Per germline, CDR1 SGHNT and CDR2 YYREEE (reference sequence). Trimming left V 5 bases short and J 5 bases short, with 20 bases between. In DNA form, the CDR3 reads TGTGCCAGCAGAGCAGGGGACCCCGGGGACAACGAGCAGTACTTC. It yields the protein CASRAGDPGDNEQYF. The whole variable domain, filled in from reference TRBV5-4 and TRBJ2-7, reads ETGVTQSPTHLIKTRGQQVTLRCSSQSGHNTVSWYQQALGQGPQFIFQYYREEENGRGNFPPRFSGLQFPNYSSELNVNALELDDSALYLCASRAGDPGDNEQYFGPGTRLTVT.